This passage covers 20 T cell receptor beta chains from one sample sequenced in a study of blood T cells in healthy people across ages. Next came a second PCR, run for about 7 to 12 cycles, which used a sample-barcoded 5' primer along with a J-beta primer mix. TCRdb independently ran MiXCR on the 5' RACE reads; one entry per CDR3 protein. This sample has more than 1.4 million distinct CDR3 sequences, with 42% found just once. Sequences were obtained from blood. The receptor set was obtained from a young woman in good health.

This clonotype was counted only a few times. The rearrangement uses TRBV4-1 and TRBJ2-5; 9 bases map to TRBD2. The CDR3 sequence is 14 residues long. The germline gives CDR1 MGHRA, CDR2 YSYEKL. V lost 1 base to trimming and J lost 5 bases; unmatched junction nucleotides: 2. DNA for the CDR3: TGCGCCAGCAGCCAAGTGGGACTAGCTGAGACCCAGTACTTC. This translates into CASSQVGLAETQYF.

The chain uses TRBV30 and TRBJ2-1, with TRBD2 matching over 10 bases. The trim removed 2 bases at V and 6 bases at J, leaving 7 bases unmatched. The CDR3 consists of 15 residues. Germline V gene sequence: CDR1 GTSNPN, CDR2 SVGIG (reference sequence). In DNA, the CDR3 is TGTGCCTGGAGTATACTAGCGGGATATCTCAATGAGCAGTTCTTC. Encoded protein: CAWSILAGYLNEQFF.

The rearrangement uses TRBV20-1 and TRBJ1-1, with a possible D match to TRBD1 (6 bases). The length of the CDR3 is 14 residues. Trimming stripped 3 bases from V and 4 bases from J, with 15 bases between. Germline CDR1 is DFQATT and CDR2 is SNEGSKA (reference sequence). CDR3 residues: CSARVGGASTEAFF. The CDR3 DNA follows: TGCAGTGCTAGGGTTGGGGGCGCATCCACTGAAGCTTTCTTT.

This clonotype was detected a few times. The J gene is TRBJ2-5, the V gene TRBV10-2, with D possibly TRBD2 on 6 matching bases. The CDR3 runs 14 residues. The V gene's germline CDR1 is WSHSY and CDR2 SAAADI. Trimming pared 4 bases from V and 4 bases from J, leaving 13 bases between. CDR3 bases: TGCGCCAGCAGTGTGGGACTCACCCCAGAGACCCAGTACTTC. It is translated as CASSVGLTPETQYF.

V gene TRBV11-2 combines with J gene TRBJ2-3; D tentatively fits TRBD1 or TRBD2 (5 bases each). V was cut by 0 bases and J by 1 base, with 11 bases left in between. The CDR3 is 16 residues long. From germline, CDR1 is SGHAT and CDR2 FQNNGV. The CDR3 DNA reads as TGTGCCAGCAGCTTAGATCGGGGCGGTCGCACAGATACGCAGTATTTT. Protein product: CASSLDRGGRTDTQYF.

J is TRBJ1-2 and V is TRBV4-1, with 8 bases fitting TRBD1. The germline V gene encodes CDR1 MGHRA and CDR2 YSYEKL. This CDR3 comprises 15 residues. J lost 2 bases, V lost 6 bases, and 8 bases had no gene match. For the CDR3, the DNA is TGCGCCAGCAGACCAGGGGGCGAAGCCAACTATGGCTACACCTTC. Protein sequence: CASRPGGEANYGYTF.

The V call is TRBV9, the J call TRBJ1-2; no clear D. This CDR3 region has 11 residues. The V gene's germline CDR1 is SGDLS and CDR2 YYNGEE. Trimming took off 7 bases at V and 3 bases at J, with 7 bases between the two ends. This chain's CDR3 is CASGKDYGYTF. DNA for the CDR3: TGTGCCAGCGGAAAAGACTATGGCTACACCTTC.

V and J are TRBV20-1 and TRBJ2-7, with 8 nucleotides matching TRBD1. This CDR3 contains 12 residues. Germline loops: CDR1 DFQATT, CDR2 SNEGSKA (reference sequence). CDR3 DNA sequence: TGCAGCTTGGGACAGGCCAGCTACGAGCAGTACTTC. Its protein product is CSLGQASYEQYF.

The V call is TRBV6-1, the J call TRBJ2-5; D might be TRBD1 (6 bases). CDR1 is MNHNS, CDR2 SASEGT, per germline. The CDR3 consists of 15 residues. The V and J ends lost 0 bases and 4 bases respectively, with 12 bases between them. CDR3: CASSEAPGVGETQYF. For the CDR3, the DNA is TGTGCCAGCAGTGAAGCGCCAGGGGTTGGAGAGACCCAGTACTTC.

This sequence joins TRBV3-1 and TRBJ2-5; D gene unclear. Per the germline V gene, CDR1 is LGHDT and CDR2 is YNNKEL (reference sequence). CDR3 length equals 13 residues. Between the trimmed V and J ends, which lost 4 bases and 11 bases, there was a span of 17 bases. The CDR3 is CASSPDGKGEQYF. CDR3 bases: TGTGCCAGCAGCCCAGACGGAAAGGGTGAGCAGTACTTC.

This clonotype was seen only a few times. This chain uses TRBV6-6 with TRBJ2-4, with a tentative D call TRBD2 (6 bases). V lost 0 bases and J lost 0, with 9 bases in between. From germline, CDR1 is MNHNY and CDR2 SVGAGI (reference sequence). There are 16 residues in the CDR3. For the CDR3, the DNA is TGTGCCAGCAGTTACTCGGGGGGATTAGCCAAAAACATTCAGTACTTC. This translates into CASSYSGGLAKNIQYF.

This rearrangement joins TRBV4-1 to TRBJ1-2, with TRBD1 identical over 7 bases. The germline V gene has CDR1 MGHRA and CDR2 YSYEKL. The CDR3 has 16 amino acids. The V and J ends lost 1 base and 8 bases, in that order; junction bases with no gene match: 13. DNA of the CDR3: TGCGCCAGCAGCCAAGCACTAACAGGGGTTCAGGGGGGCTACACCTTC. Protein product: CASSQALTGVQGGYTF.

This chain joins TRBV7-6 and TRBJ2-5; weak D call: TRBD2 (5 bases). Germline CDR1 SGHVS, CDR2 FNYEAQ. The CDR3 totals 14 residues. The germline V and J ends were trimmed by 2 bases and 1 base, with 8 bases remaining between them. The CDR3 loop reads CASSLYLAQETQYF. In DNA form, the CDR3 reads TGTGCCAGCAGCTTATACCTAGCCCAAGAGACCCAGTACTTC.

The rearrangement joins TRBV7-2 to TRBJ2-4, with a weak D call TRBD2 (6 bases). The DNA matches TRBJ2-7 better at its end, which makes the J call doubtful. CDR1 and CDR2 (germline): SGHTA, FQGNSA. This CDR3 has 13 residues. The CDR3 nucleotides are TGTGCCAGCAGCTCGAGACTAGTTTACGAGCAGTACTTC. It yields the protein CASSSRLVYEQYF.

This clonotype was detected many times. Given a much more abundant clone one base away, this may be a read error. This rearrangement joins TRBV9 to TRBJ2-1; weak D call: TRBD1 (5 bases). The DNA matches TRBJ2-7 better at its end, which makes the J call doubtful. The CDR3 has 15 amino acids. CDR1 is SGDLS and CDR2 is YYNGEE in the germline V gene. For the CDR3, the DNA is TGTGCCAGCAGCCATCAGGGTAATTCCTACAATGAGCAGTACTTC. It yields the protein CASSHQGNSYNEQYF.

The chain is built from TRBV20-1 and TRBJ2-3; 12 nucleotides agree with TRBD2. The CDR3 extends over 16 amino acids. Germline assignment: CDR1 DFQATT and CDR2 SNEGSKA (reference sequence). V lost 6 bases, J lost 0 bases, and 7 bases stayed unmatched. The CDR3 spells CSAKSTSGGSTDTQYF. The CDR3 DNA is TGCAGTGCCAAATCGACTAGCGGGGGAAGCACAGATACGCAGTATTTT.

The chain links TRBV27 to TRBJ1-2, with D possibly TRBD1 on 5 matching bases. Looked up from germline, CDR1 is MNHEY and CDR2 is SMNVEV (reference sequence). V lost 8 bases and J 0 bases, leaving 10 bases between the germline ends. CDR3 length equals 13 residues. The CDR3 loop is CASAPGPNYGYTF. CDR3 nucleotide sequence: TGTGCCAGCGCCCCGGGACCTAACTATGGCTACACCTTC.

On this clonotype itself: An end of the junction does not agree with germline; a read error may underlie this. V usage is TRBV7-9 and J usage is TRBJ1-5; D is perhaps TRBD1 (6 bases). The CDR3 has 13 amino acids. Germline values: CDR1 SEHNR, CDR2 FQNEAQ (reference sequence). The CDR3 here is CANSRTGNQPQHF. CDR3 DNA sequence: TGTGCCAACAGCCGGACAGGCAATCAGCCCCAGCATTTT.

This clonotype was seen a few times. The rearrangement joins TRBV2 to TRBJ2-1; TRBD2 is a possible D gene (6 bases). Germline V gives CDR1 SNHLY, CDR2 FYNNEI. This CDR3 has 15 residues. The ends were cut back, 7 bases at V and 7 bases at J, with 20 bases in the middle. The CDR3 nucleotides read TGTGCCAGCACCCAATCTGGGGGGATGGGGAATGAGCAGTTCTTC. This encodes CASTQSGGMGNEQFF.

In its sample, this clonotype was seen once. The V call is TRBV25-1, the J call TRBJ2-1; D is unresolved. The CDR3 runs 13 residues. Germline CDR1 is MGHDK and CDR2 is SYGVNS. Between the trimmed V and J ends, which lost 1 base and 5 bases, there was a span of 6 bases. CDR3 residues: CASSESDNNEQFF. CDR3 DNA: TGTGCCAGCAGTGAATCCGACAACAATGAGCAGTTCTTC.